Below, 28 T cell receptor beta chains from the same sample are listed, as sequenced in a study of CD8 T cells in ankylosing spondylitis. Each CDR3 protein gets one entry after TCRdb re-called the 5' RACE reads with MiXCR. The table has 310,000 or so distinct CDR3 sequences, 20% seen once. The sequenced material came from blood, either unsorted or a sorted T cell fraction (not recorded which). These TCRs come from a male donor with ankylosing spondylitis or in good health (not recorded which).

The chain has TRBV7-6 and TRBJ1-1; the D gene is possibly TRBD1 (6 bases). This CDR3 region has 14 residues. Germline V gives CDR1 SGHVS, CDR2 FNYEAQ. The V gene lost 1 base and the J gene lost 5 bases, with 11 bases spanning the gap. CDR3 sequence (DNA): TGTGCCAGCAGCTTAGTACCGGGGGCTACTGAAGCTTTCTTT. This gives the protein CASSLVPGATEAFF. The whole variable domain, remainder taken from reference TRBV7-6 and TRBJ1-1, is GAGVSQSPRYKVTKRGQDVALRCDPISGHVSLYWYRQALGQGPEFLTYFNYEAQQDKSGLPNDRFSAERPEGSISTLTIQRTEQRDSAMYRCASSLVPGATEAFFGQGTRLTVV.

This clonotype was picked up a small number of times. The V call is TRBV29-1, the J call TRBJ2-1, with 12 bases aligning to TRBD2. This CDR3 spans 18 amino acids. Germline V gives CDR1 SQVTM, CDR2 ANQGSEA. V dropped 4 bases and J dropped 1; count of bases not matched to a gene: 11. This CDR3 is CSVVTLATSGRSYNEQFF. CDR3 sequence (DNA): TGCAGCGTTGTGACCCTTGCGACTAGCGGGAGATCCTACAATGAGCAGTTCTTC.

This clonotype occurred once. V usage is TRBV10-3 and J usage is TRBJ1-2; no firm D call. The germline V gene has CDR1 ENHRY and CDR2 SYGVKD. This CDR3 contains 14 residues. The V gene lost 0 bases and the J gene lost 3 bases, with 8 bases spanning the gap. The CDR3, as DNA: TGTGCCATCAGTGAGTCGGGCGCGGACTATGGCTACACCTTC. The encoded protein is CAISESGADYGYTF.

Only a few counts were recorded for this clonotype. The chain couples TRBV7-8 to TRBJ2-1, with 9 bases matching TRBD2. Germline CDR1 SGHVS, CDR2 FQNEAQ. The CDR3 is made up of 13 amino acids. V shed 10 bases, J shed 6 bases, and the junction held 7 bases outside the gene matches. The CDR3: CATSGISRNEQFF. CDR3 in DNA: TGTGCCACTAGCGGGATTTCCCGCAATGAGCAGTTCTTC.

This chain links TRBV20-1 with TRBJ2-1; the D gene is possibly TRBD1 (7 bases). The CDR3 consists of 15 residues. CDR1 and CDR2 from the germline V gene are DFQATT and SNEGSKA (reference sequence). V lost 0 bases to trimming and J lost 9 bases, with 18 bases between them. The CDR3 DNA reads TGCAGTGCTAGAGATAGGAGGGGGCGTAGTGGTGAGCAGTTCTTC. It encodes CSARDRRGRSGEQFF.

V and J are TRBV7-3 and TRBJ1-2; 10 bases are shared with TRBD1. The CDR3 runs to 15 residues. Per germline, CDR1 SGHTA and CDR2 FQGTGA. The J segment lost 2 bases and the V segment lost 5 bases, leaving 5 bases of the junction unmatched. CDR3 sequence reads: CASSPTDRGNYGYTF. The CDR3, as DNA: TGTGCCAGCAGCCCTACGGACAGGGGGAACTATGGCTACACCTTC.

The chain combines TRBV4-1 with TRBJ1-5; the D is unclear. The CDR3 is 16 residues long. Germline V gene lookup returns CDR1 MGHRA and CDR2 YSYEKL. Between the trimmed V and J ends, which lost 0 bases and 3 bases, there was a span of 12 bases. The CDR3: CASSQDWARVNQPQHF. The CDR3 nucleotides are TGCGCCAGCAGCCAAGATTGGGCCCGGGTCAATCAGCCCCAGCATTTT.

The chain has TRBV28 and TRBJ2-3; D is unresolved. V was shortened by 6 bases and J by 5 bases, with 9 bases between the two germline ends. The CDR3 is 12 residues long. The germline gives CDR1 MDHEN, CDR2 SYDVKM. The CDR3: CASSSRIDTQYF. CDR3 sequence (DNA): TGTGCCAGCAGCTCCCGGATAGATACGCAGTATTTT.

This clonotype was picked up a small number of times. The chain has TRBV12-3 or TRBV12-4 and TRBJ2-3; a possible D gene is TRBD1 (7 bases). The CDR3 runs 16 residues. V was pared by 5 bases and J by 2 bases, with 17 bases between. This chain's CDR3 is CASSPQGGLPTDTQYF. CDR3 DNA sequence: TGTGCCAGCAGTCCTCAGGGGGGCCTCCCCACAGATACGCAGTATTTT.

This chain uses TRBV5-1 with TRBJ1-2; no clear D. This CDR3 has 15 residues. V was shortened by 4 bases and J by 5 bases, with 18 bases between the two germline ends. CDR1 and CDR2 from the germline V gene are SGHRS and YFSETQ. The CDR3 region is CASSLRIGNEYGYTF. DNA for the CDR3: TGCGCCAGCAGCCTCCGAATAGGGAACGAGTATGGCTACACCTTC. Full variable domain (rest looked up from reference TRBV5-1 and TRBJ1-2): KAGVTQTPRYLIKTRGQQVTLSCSPISGHRSVSWYQQTPGQGLQFLFEYFSETQRNKGNFPGRFSGRQFSNSRSEMNVSTLELGDSALYLCASSLRIGNEYGYTFGSGTRLTVV.

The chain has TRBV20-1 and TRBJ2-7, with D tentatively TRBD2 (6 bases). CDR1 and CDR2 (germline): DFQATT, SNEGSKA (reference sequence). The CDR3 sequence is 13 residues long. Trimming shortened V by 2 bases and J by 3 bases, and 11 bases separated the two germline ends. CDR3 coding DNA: TGCAGTGCTAGATCCCGGGACTTCTACGAGCAGTACGTC. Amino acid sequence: CSARSRDFYEQYV.

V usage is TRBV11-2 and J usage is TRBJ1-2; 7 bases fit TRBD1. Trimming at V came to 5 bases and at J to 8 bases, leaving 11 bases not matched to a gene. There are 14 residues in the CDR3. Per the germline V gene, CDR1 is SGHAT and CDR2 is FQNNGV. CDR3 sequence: CASSAGTAYGGYTF. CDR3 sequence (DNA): TGTGCCAGCAGCGCAGGGACAGCATATGGGGGCTACACCTTC.

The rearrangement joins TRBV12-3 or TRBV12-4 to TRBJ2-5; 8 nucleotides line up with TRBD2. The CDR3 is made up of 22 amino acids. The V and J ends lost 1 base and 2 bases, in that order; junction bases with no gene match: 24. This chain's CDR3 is CASSLVSGGGPFEKFDQETQYF. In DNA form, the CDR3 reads TGTGCCAGCAGTTTAGTTTCCGGCGGGGGGCCCTTTGAGAAATTCGATCAAGAGACCCAGTACTTC.

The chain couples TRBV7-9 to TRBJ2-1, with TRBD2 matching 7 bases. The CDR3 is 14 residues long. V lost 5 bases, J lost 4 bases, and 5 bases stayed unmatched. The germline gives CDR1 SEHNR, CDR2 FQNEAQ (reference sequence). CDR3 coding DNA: TGTGCCAGCAGCCCCACGGGGGGTTACAATGAGCAGTTCTTC. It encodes CASSPTGGYNEQFF.

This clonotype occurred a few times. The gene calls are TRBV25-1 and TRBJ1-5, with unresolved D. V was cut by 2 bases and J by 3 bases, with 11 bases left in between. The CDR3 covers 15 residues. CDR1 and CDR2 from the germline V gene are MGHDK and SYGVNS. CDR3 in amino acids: CASSEEGQANQPQHF. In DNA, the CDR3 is TGTGCCAGCAGTGAAGAGGGTCAAGCCAATCAGCCCCAGCATTTT. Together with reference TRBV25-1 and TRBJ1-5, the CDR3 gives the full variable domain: EADIYQTPRYLVIGTGKKITLECSQTMGHDKMYWYQQDPGMELHLIHYSYGVNSTEKGDLSSESTVSRIRTEHFPLTLESARPSHTSQYLCASSEEGQANQPQHFGDGTRLSIL.

The CDR3 loop is CASSLAWLNTEAFF. CDR3 bases: TGCGCCAGCAGCTTGGCCTGGCTGAACACTGAAGCTTTCTTT. V and J are TRBV5-1 and TRBJ1-1; D is uncertain. CDR3 size: 14 residues. V lost 0 bases, J lost 0 bases, and 6 bases lay in between. Germline CDR1 reads SGHRS; CDR2 reads YFSETQ. The variable domain in full, completed from reference TRBV5-1 and TRBJ1-1, reads KAGVTQTPRYLIKTRGQQVTLSCSPISGHRSVSWYQQTPGQGLQFLFEYFSETQRNKGNFPGRFSGRQFSNSRSEMNVSTLELGDSALYLCASSLAWLNTEAFFGQGTRLTVV.

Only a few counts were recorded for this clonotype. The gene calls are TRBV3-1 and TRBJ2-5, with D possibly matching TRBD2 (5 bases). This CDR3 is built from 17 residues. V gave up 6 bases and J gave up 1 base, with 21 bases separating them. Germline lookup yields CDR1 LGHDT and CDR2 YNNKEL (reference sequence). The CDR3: CASSQPTPGTIQETQYF. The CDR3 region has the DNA TGTGCCAGCAGTCAGCCCACCCCGGGAACGATCCAAGAGACCCAGTACTTC.

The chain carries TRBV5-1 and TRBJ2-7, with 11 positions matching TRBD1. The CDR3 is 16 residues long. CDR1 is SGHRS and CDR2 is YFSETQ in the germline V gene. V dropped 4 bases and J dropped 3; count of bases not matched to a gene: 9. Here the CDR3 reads CASSVGGTGGNYEQYV. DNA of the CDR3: TGCGCCAGCAGCGTGGGCGGGACAGGGGGGAACTACGAGCAGTACGTC.

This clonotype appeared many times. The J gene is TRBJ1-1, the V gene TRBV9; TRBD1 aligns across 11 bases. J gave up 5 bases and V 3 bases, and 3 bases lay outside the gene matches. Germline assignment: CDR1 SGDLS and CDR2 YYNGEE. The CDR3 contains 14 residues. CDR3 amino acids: CASSDGQGATEAFF. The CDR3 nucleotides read TGTGCCAGCAGCGACGGACAGGGGGCAACTGAAGCTTTCTTT.

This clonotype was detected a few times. Here the CDR3 DNA reads TGTGCCAGCCAACAAGAGGCGACCTCTGGAAACACCATATATTTT. It yields the protein CASQQEATSGNTIYF. The chain combines TRBV11-1 with TRBJ1-3; D is ambiguous. The V gene's germline CDR1 is SGHAT and CDR2 FQDESV (reference sequence). The V end was cut by 8 bases, the J end by 0 bases, with 14 bases between. The CDR3 totals 15 residues.

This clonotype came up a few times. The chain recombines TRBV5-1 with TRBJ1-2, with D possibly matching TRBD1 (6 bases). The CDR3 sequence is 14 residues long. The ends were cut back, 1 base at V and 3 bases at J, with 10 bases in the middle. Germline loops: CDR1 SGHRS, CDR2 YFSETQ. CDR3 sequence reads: CASSLRTDYYGYTF. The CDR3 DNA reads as TGCGCCAGCAGCTTGAGGACAGACTACTATGGCTACACCTTC.

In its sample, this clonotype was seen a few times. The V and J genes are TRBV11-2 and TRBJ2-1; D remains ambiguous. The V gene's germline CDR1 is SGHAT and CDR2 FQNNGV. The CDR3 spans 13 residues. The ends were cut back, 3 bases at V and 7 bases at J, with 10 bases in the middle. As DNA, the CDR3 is TGTGCCAGCAGCTTCAAGTTGTGGAATGAGCAGTTCTTC. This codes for CASSFKLWNEQFF. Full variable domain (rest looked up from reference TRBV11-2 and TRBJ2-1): EAGVAQSPRYKIIEKRQSVAFWCNPISGHATLYWYQQILGQGPKLLIQFQNNGVVDDSQLPKDRFSAERLKGVDSTLKIQPAKLEDSAVYLCASSFKLWNEQFFGPGTRLTVL.

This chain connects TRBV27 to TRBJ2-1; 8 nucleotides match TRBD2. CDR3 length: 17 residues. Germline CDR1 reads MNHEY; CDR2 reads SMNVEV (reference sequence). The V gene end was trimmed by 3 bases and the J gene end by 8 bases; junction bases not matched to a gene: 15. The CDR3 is CASSLLPGLENVDEQFF. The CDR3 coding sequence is TGTGCCAGCAGTTTGCTTCCGGGACTAGAAAACGTCGATGAGCAGTTCTTC.

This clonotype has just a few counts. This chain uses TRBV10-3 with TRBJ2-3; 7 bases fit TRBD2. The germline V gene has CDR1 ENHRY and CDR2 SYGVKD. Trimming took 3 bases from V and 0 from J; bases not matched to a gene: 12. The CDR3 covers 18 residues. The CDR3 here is CAISEHLAGATSTDTQYF. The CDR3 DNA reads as TGTGCCATCAGTGAACATCTGGCGGGAGCCACTAGCACAGATACGCAGTATTTT.

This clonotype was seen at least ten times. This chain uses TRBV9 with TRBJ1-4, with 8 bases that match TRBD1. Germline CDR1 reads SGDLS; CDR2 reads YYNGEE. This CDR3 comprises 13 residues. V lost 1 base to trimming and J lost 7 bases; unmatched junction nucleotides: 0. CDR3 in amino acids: CASSVTGGEKLFF. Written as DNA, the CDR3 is TGTGCCAGCAGCGTAACAGGGGGTGAAAAACTGTTTTTT.

The CDR3 protein is CASSLIDQETQYF. CDR3 sequence (DNA): TGTGCCAGCAGCTTAATAGACCAAGAGACCCAGTACTTC. This chain connects TRBV7-8 to TRBJ2-5, with unresolved D. V was clipped by 2 bases and J by 0 bases, with 4 bases between them. In germline, CDR1 is SGHVS, CDR2 FQNEAQ. This CDR3 has 13 amino acids.

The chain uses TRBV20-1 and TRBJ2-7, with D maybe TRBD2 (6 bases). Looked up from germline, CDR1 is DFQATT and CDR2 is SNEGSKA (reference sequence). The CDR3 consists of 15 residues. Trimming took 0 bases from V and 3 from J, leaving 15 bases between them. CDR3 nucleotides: TGCAGTGCTAGAGATCCTAGCGTCTCGAACTACGAGCAGTACGTC. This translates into CSARDPSVSNYEQYV.

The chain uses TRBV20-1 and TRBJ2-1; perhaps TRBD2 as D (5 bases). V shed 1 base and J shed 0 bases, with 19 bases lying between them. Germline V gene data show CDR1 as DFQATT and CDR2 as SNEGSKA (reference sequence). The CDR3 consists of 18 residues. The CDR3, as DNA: TGCAGTGCTAGAGCGGGTGTTTCAGATCGGGGCTCCTACAATGAGCAGTTCTTC. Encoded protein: CSARAGVSDRGSYNEQFF.